This T cell receptor beta chain was recovered during a study of T cell changes during pregnancy in multiple sclerosis. After removal of 0 bases from V and 3 bases from J, the junction contained 8 bases not matched to a gene. The CDR3 covers 16 residues. The germline V gene has CDR1 LGHNT and CDR2 FRNRAP. The data were produced by immunoSEQ multiplex PCR, yet TCRdb's version contains in-frame clones alone and is incomplete. The sample gives tens of thousands of clones, 91% of which show up once; 1% to 1.5% is in the top ten. The genes are TRBV12-5 and TRBJ2-7; 7 bases agree with TRBD2. The material sequenced was peripheral blood, taken after pregnancy. This receptor was taken from a female donor in good health, enrolled as a control in a pregnancy study. CDR3 DNA: TGTGCTAGTGGTTTGGTTTCTAGCGGAGGATTCTACGAGCAGTACTTC. Translating it yields CASGLVSSGGFYEQYF.